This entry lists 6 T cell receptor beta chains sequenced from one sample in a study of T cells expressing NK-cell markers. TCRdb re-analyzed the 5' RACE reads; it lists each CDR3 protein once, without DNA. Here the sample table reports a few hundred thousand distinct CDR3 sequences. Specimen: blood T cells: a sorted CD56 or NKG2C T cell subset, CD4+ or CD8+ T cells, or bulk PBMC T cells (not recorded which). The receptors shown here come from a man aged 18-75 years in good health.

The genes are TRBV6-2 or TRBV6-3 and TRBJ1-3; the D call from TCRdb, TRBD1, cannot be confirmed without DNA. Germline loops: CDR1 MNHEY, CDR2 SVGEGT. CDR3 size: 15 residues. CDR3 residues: CASRKGVLDGNTIYF.

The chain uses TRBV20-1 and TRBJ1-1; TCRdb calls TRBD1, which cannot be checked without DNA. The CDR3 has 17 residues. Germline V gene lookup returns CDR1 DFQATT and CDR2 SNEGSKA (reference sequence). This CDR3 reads CSARDTSPGQLNTEAFF.

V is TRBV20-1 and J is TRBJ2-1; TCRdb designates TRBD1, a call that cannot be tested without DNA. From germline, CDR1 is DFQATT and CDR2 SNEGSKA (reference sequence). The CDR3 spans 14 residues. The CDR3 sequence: CSARSTGAGNEQFF.

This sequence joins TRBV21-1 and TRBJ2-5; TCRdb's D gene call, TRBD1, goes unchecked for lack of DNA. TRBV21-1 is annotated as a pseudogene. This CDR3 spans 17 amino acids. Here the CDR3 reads CASRTSGQGGYQETQYF.

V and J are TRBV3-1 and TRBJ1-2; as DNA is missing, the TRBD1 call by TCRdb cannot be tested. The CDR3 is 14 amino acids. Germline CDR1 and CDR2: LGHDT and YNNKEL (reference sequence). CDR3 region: CASRGTGVFYGYTF.

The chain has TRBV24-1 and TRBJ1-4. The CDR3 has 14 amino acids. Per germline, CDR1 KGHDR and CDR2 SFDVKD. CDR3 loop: CATSDAGGNEKLFF.